This entry describes one T cell receptor (beta chain). Assay used: immunoSEQ multiplex PCR; TCRdb lists only in-frame clones, some missing. The profile shows 110,000 or so clones, approximately 90% of them singletons. The data belong to a study of blood T cell repertoires in COVID-19. The sample taken for sequencing was peripheral blood. The source of this sequence is a man between 65 and 79 years old with active or convalescent COVID-19.

The CDR3 protein is CASSQDRTGRLAGTYYEQYF. The CDR3 DNA reads as TGCGCCAGCAGCCAAGATCGGACAGGGAGACTAGCGGGTACTTACTACGAGCAGTACTTC. The chain recombines TRBV4-1 with TRBJ2-7; TRBD2 matches 10 bases. Germline V gene sequence: CDR1 MGHRA, CDR2 YSYEKL. J lost 3 bases, V lost 0 bases, and 17 bases had no gene match. CDR3 length: 20 residues.